This T cell receptor beta chain was recorded in a study of cytomegalovirus exposure and HLA in healthy donors. Study-level results: Most sequenced TCRs were rare (though some public TCRs occurred in many donors).

Germline loops: CDR1 GTSNPN, CDR2 SVGIG (reference sequence). The CDR3 runs 12 residues. Trimming cost V 2 bases and J 5 bases, with 7 bases left between them. With regard to this clone: Its target is unknown.

60 Vbeta and 13 Jbeta primers were used in PCR. Method: immunoSEQ multiplex PCR; TCRdb's copy keeps in-frame clones and lacks some. The sample holds some 150,000 clones; over 75% are singletons and the top ten take approximately 5.7%. Sample: PBMCs. This TCR was recovered from a young man in good health and CMV-seropositive. The V and J genes are TRBV30 and TRBJ1-5; D gene unclear. The CDR3 region has the DNA TGTGCCTGGAGTTTTCTTCATCAGCCCCAGCATTTT. This translates into CAWSFLHQPQHF. Based on the CDR3 plus reference TRBV30 and TRBJ1-5, the full variable domain is SQTIHQWPATLVQPVGSPLSLECTVEGTSNPNLYWYRQAAGRGLQLLFYSVGIGQISSEVPQNLSASRPQDRQFILSSKKLLLSDSGFYLCAWSFLHQPQHFGDGTRLSIL.